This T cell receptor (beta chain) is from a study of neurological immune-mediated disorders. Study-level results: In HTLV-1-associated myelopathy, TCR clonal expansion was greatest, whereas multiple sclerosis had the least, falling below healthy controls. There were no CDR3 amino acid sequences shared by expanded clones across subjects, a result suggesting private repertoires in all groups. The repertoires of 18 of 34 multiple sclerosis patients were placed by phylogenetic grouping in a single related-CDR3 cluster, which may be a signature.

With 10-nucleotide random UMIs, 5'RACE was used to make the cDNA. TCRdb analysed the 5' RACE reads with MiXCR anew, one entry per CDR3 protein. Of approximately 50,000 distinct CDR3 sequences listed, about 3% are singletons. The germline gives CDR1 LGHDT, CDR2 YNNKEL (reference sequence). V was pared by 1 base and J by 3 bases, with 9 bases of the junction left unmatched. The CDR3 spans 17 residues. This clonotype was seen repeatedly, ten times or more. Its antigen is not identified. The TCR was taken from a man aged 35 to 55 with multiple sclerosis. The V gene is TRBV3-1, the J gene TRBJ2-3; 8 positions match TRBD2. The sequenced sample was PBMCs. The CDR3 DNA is TGTGCCAGCAGCCAAGGAGTCCGCGGGGGGAGGACAGATACGCAGTATTTT. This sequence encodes CASSQGVRGGRTDTQYF.